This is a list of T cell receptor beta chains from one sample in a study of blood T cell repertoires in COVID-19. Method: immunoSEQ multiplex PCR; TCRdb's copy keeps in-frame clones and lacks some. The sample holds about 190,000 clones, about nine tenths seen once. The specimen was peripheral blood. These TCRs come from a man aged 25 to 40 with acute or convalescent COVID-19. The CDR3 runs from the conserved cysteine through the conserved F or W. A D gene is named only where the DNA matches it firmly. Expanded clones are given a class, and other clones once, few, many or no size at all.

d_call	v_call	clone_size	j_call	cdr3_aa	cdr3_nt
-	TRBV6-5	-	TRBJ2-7	CASSSTTGPEQYF	TGTGCCAGCAGTTCCACCACAGGGCCCGAGCAGTACTTC
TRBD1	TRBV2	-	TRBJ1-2	CASGSQGADYGYTF	TGTGCCTCCGGGTCACAGGGGGCCGACTATGGCTACACCTTC
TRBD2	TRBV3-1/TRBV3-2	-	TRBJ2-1	CASSQGLLAGAQFWDNEQFF	TGTGCCAGCAGCCAAGGCTTACTAGCGGGAGCGCAGTTTTGGGACAATGAGCAGTTCTTC
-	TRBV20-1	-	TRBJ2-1	CSAGLSNEQFF	TGCAGTGCAGGACTGTCTAATGAGCAGTTCTTC
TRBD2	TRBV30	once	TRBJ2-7	CAWGAGGPYEQYF	TGTGCCTGGGGAGCGGGAGGGCCTTATGAGCAGTACTTC
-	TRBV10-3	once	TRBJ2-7	CAISVGGAYEQYF	TGTGCCATCAGTGTTGGAGGAGCCTACGAGCAGTACTTC
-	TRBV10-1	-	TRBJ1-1	CASKVSIRAEAFF	TGCGCCAGCAAGGTTTCTATTCGGGCTGAAGCTTTCTTT
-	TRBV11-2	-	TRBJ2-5	CASSPRGAWETQYF	TGTGCCAGCAGCCCCCGGGGTGCCTGGGAGACCCAGTACTTC
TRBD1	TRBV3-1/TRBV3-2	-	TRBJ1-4	CASSRRAGGEKLFF	TGTGCCAGCAGCCGCCGGGCAGGGGGTGAAAAACTGTTTTTT
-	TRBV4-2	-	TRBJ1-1	CASSQARVPRTEAFF	TGTGCCAGCAGCCAAGCGAGGGTCCCTCGCACTGAAGCTTTCTTT
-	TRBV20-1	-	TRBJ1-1	CSRPFRGEAFF	TGCAGCCGTCCCTTCCGAGGTGAAGCTTTCTTT
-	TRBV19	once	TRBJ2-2	CAIGLNTGELFF	TGTGCCATCGGACTGAACACCGGGGAGCTGTTTTTT
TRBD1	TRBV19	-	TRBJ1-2	CASSASGGTNYGYTF	TGTGCCAGTAGTGCCTCAGGGGGCACTAACTATGGCTACACCTTC
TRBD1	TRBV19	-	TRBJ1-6	CASSPGDSKNNSPLHF	TGTGCCAGTAGTCCCGGGGACAGCAAGAATAATTCACCCCTCCACTTT
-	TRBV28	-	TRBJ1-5	CASRSVGGRQPQHF	TGTGCCAGCAGATCTGTGGGGGGGCGTCAGCCCCAGCATTTT
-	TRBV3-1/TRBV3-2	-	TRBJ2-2	CASSLLESGELFF	TGTGCCAGCAGCCTACTAGAATCCGGGGAGCTGTTTTTT
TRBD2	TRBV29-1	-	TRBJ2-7	CSVEDRGGREQYF	TGCAGCGTTGAAGATCGGGGAGGGCGGGAGCAGTACTTC
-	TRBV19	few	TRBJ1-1	CASSRIQGPSNTEAFF	TGTGCCAGTAGTCGGATACAGGGTCCGTCGAACACTGAAGCTTTCTTT
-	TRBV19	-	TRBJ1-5	CASSTRNSDQPQHF	TGTGCCAGTAGTACCCGTAATTCGGATCAGCCCCAGCATTTT
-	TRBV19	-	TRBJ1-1	CASSLRLNTEAFF	TGTGCCAGTAGTCTTCGGTTGAACACTGAAGCTTTCTTT
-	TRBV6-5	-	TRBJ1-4	CASSSADGGNEKLFF	TGTGCCAGCAGTTCCGCGGATGGGGGGAATGAAAAACTGTTTTTT
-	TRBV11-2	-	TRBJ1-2	CASSLVGGLSGYTF	TGTGCCAGCAGCTTAGTGGGGGGTCTCTCTGGCTACACCTTC
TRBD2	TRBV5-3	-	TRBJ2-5	CARSPPRSGRTETQYF	TGTGCCAGAAGCCCTCCGAGAAGCGGGAGGACAGAGACCCAGTACTTC